This is a list of T cell receptor beta chains from one sample in a study of blood T cells in healthy people across ages. TCRdb analysed the 5' RACE reads with MiXCR anew, one entry per CDR3 protein. The sample lists some 710,000 distinct CDR3 sequences, 46% occurring once. Specimen: blood. These receptors all come from a man older than 75 in good health. CDR3s include the opening cysteine and the closing phenylalanine or tryptophan. A D gene is named only where the DNA matches it firmly. Clone size appears in some rows only: once, few, many, or a class for an expanded clone.

j_gene: TRBJ2-5
abundance: many
d_gene: NA
v_gene: TRBV29-1
CDR3nt: TGCAGCATACGAGGGCAAGAGACCCAGTACTTC
CDR3aa: CSIRGQETQYF

j_gene: TRBJ1-2
abundance: few
d_gene: NA
v_gene: TRBV6-1
CDR3nt: TGTGCCAGCAAGGAAGCGGACTATGGCTACACCTTC
CDR3aa: CASKEADYGYTF

j_gene: TRBJ2-2
abundance: NA
d_gene: NA
v_gene: TRBV5-1
CDR3nt: TGCGCCAGCACCCCCGGACAGACGAACACCGGGGAGCTGTTTTTT
CDR3aa: CASTPGQTNTGELFF

j_gene: TRBJ2-7
abundance: few
d_gene: NA
v_gene: TRBV20-1
CDR3nt: TGCAGTGCTACCAGGGTGAGCGACGAGCAGTACTTC
CDR3aa: CSATRVSDEQYF

j_gene: TRBJ2-7
abundance: few
d_gene: TRBD2
v_gene: TRBV12-3/TRBV12-4
CDR3nt: TGTGCCAGCAGTTTAGAGGGGACTATAGCGGGAGGCACCTACGAGCAGTACTTC
CDR3aa: CASSLEGTIAGGTYEQYF

j_gene: TRBJ2-3
abundance: NA
d_gene: TRBD2
v_gene: TRBV2
CDR3nt: TGTGCCAGCAGGACCTCCGATTTGCGGGAGGGTTCGTATTTT
CDR3aa: CASRTSDLREGSYF

j_gene: TRBJ2-6
abundance: NA
d_gene: TRBD1
v_gene: TRBV5-1
CDR3nt: TGCGCCAGCAGCTCAATCTACGGACAGGGCTCTGGGGCCAACGTCCTGACTTTC
CDR3aa: CASSSIYGQGSGANVLTF

j_gene: TRBJ2-7
abundance: NA
d_gene: NA
v_gene: TRBV7-9
CDR3nt: TGTGCCAGCAGCTTAGAAAGGGAACCCTCCTACGAGCAGTACTTC
CDR3aa: CASSLEREPSYEQYF

j_gene: TRBJ1-2
abundance: few
d_gene: NA
v_gene: TRBV7-2
CDR3nt: TGTGCCAGCAGCTTAGCCCACAGGGCACAGGTGAATGGCTACACCTTC
CDR3aa: CASSLAHRAQVNGYTF

j_gene: TRBJ2-1
abundance: NA
d_gene: TRBD2
v_gene: TRBV9
CDR3nt: TGTGCCAGCAGCGTAGATCTAGCGGGAGCCGTCTCCTACAATGAGCAGTTCTTC
CDR3aa: CASSVDLAGAVSYNEQFF

j_gene: TRBJ2-2
abundance: NA
d_gene: TRBD2
v_gene: TRBV5-1
CDR3nt: TGTGCCAGCAGCTTCGGGACTAGCGGTCGCACCGGGGAGCTGTTTTTT
CDR3aa: CASSFGTSGRTGELFF

j_gene: TRBJ2-1
abundance: few
d_gene: TRBD1
v_gene: TRBV6-2/TRBV6-3
CDR3nt: TGTGCCACCAGAAGGGGACAGGGGGAAGCTGAGCAGTTCTTC
CDR3aa: CATRRGQGEAEQFF

j_gene: TRBJ1-2
abundance: NA
d_gene: NA
v_gene: TRBV5-6
CDR3nt: TGTGCCAGCAGCTTGGGGCAGGGAGACTACTATGGCTACACCTTC
CDR3aa: CASSLGQGDYYGYTF

j_gene: TRBJ2-1
abundance: NA
d_gene: NA
v_gene: TRBV20-1
CDR3nt: TGCAGTGCGGGGCGGAATGAGCAGTTCTTC
CDR3aa: CSAGRNEQFF

j_gene: TRBJ2-3
abundance: NA
d_gene: NA
v_gene: TRBV10-3
CDR3nt: TGTGCCTCCCTTGAGACTGCGGCTTCAGATACGCAGTATTTT
CDR3aa: CASLETAASDTQYF

j_gene: TRBJ2-5
abundance: NA
d_gene: NA
v_gene: TRBV29-1
CDR3nt: TGCAGCGTCTCCCCACACCTGTACCAAGAGACCCAGTACTTC
CDR3aa: CSVSPHLYQETQYF

j_gene: TRBJ2-7
abundance: NA
d_gene: NA
v_gene: TRBV2
CDR3nt: TGTGCCAGCAGTGAAGTGTCCCTCGAGCAGTACTTC
CDR3aa: CASSEVSLEQYF